This TCR beta chain was retrieved from a study of T cells in Graves' hyperthyroidism and ophthalmopathy. Study-level results: Most thyroid-expanded clonotypes above 0.001 were also found in blood. Stable hyperthyroidism was told apart from ophthalmopathy by a model built on 13 V-J features.

Amplified TCR beta CDR3 regions came from RNA transcripts. First-round RT-PCR of the TCR CDR3 relied on the HTBI primer set. MiXCR, run by TCRdb on the multiplex PCR reads, gives a single entry per CDR3 protein. This table holds 300,000 to 400,000 distinct CDR3 sequences, roughly 21% found once. Researchers defined stable Graves' hyperthyroidism as no ophthalmopathy progression within 18 months. The diagnostic basis comprised clinical symptoms, serum thyroxine and TRAb, thyroid ultrasound and orbital computed tomography. This CDR3 region has 18 residues. The germline V gene has CDR1 SGHDT and CDR2 YYEEEE. Between the trimmed V and J ends, which lost 4 bases and 7 bases, there was a span of 29 bases. Comment on this clonotype: Its cognate antigen is unknown.

Sequenced input: blood. The receptor comes from a woman aged 50 to 60 with Graves' hyperthyroidism. The chain couples TRBV5-6 to TRBJ1-2, with a weak D call TRBD1 (6 bases). The CDR3 region is CASSPPTGTTIGAIGYTF. The CDR3 DNA reads as TGTGCCAGCAGCCCTCCAACCGGGACAACGATCGGAGCTATTGGCTACACCTTC.